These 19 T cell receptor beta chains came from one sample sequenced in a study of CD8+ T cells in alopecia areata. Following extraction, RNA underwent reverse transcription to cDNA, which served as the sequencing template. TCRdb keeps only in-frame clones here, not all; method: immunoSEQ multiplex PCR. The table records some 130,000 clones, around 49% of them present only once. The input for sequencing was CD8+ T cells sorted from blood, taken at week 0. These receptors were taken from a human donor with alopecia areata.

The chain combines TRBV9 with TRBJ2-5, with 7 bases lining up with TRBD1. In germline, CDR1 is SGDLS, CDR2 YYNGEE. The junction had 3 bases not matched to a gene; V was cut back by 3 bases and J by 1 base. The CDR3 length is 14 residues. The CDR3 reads CASSGGQVQETQYF. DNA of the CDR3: TGTGCCAGCAGCGGCGGACAGGTCCAAGAGACCCAGTACTTC. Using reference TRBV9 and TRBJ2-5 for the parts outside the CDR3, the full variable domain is DSGVTQTPKHLITATGQRVTLRCSPRSGDLSVYWYQQSLDQGLQFLIQYYNGEERAKGNILERFSAQQFPDLHSELNLSSLELGDSALYFCASSGGQVQETQYFGPGTRLLVL.

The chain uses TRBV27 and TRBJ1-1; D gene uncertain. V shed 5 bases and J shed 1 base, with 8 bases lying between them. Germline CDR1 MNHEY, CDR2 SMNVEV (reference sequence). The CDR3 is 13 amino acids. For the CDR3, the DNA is TGTGCCAGCAGTGTCCGACAGAACACTGAAGCTTTCTTT. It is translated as CASSVRQNTEAFF.

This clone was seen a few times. Here the CDR3 reads CASSQEVGSGANVLTF. DNA of the CDR3: TGCGCCAGCAGCCAAGAGGTTGGCTCTGGGGCCAACGTCCTGACTTTC. The rearrangement joins TRBV4-3 to TRBJ2-6; D remains ambiguous. CDR1 and CDR2 from the germline V gene are LGHNA and YSLEER. This CDR3 is built from 16 residues. Deletions cut 0 bases from V and 0 bases from J, with 6 bases between.

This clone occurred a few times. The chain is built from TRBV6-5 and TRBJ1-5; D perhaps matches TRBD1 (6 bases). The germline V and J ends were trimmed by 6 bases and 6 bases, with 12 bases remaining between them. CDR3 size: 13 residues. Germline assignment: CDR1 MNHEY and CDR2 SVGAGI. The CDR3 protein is CASRPQGSQPQHF. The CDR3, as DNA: TGTGCCAGCAGACCCCAGGGGAGTCAGCCCCAGCATTTT.

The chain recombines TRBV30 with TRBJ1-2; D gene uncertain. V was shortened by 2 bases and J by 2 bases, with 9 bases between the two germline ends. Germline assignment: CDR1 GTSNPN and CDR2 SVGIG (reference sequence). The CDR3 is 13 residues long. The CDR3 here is CAWSTQDNYGYTF. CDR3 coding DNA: TGTGCCTGGAGTACCCAGGACAACTATGGCTACACCTTC.

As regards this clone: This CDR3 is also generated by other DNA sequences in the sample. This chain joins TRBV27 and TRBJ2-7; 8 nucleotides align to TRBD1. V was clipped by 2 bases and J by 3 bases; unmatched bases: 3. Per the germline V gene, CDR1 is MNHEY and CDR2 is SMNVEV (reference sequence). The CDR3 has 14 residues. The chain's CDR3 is CASSLGQGFYEQYF. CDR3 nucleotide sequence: TGTGCCAGCAGTTTAGGACAGGGTTTCTACGAGCAGTACTTC.

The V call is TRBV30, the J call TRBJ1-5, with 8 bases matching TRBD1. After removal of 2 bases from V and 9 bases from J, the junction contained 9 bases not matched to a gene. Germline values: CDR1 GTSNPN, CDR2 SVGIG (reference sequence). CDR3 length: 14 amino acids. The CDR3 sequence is CAWSLGTGRVPQHF. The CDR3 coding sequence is TGTGCCTGGAGTCTCGGGACAGGCCGAGTGCCCCAGCATTTT.

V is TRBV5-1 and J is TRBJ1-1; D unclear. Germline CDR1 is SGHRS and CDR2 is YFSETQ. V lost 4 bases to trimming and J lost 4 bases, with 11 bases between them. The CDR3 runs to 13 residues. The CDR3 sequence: CASSQSPVTEAFF. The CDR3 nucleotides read TGCGCCAGCAGCCAGTCCCCCGTCACTGAAGCTTTCTTT.

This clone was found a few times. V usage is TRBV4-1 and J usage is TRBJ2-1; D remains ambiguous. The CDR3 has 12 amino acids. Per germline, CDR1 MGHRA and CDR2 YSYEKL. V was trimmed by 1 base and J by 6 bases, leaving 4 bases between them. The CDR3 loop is CASSQAGNEQFF. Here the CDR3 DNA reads TGCGCCAGCAGCCAAGCGGGCAATGAGCAGTTCTTC.

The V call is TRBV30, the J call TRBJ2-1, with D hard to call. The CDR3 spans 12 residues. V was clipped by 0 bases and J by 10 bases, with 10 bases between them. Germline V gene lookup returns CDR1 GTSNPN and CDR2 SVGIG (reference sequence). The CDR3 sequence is CAWSVLANEQFF. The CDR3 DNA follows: TGTGCCTGGAGTGTACTGGCAAACGAGCAGTTCTTC. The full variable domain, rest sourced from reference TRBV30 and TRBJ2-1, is SQTIHQWPATLVQPVGSPLSLECTVEGTSNPNLYWYRQAAGRGLQLLFYSVGIGQISSEVPQNLSASRPQDRQFILSSKKLLLSDSGFYLCAWSVLANEQFFGPGTRLTVL.

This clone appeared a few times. CDR3 nucleotide sequence: TGTGCCAGCAGCTTAGGGGGACCGCCAACTGAGTACACTGAAGCTTTCTTT. Translation: CASSLGGPPTEYTEAFF. V gene TRBV7-8 combines with J gene TRBJ1-1; possibly TRBD1 for D (5 bases). CDR3 size: 17 residues. V lost 1 base to trimming and J lost 3 bases, with 18 bases between them. Germline V CDR1 and CDR2: SGHVS, FQNEAQ. Complete variable domain (other parts from reference TRBV7-8 and TRBJ1-1): GAGVSQSPRYKVAKRGQDVALRCDPISGHVSLFWYQQALGQGPEFLTYFQNEAQLDKSGLPSDRFFAERPEGSVSTLKIQRTQQEDSAVYLCASSLGGPPTEYTEAFFGQGTRLTVV.

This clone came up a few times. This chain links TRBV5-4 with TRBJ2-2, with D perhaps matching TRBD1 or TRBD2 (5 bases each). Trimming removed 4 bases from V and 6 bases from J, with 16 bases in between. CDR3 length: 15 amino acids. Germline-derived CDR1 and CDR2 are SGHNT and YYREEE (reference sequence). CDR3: CASSALGPTAGELFF. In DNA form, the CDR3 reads TGTGCCAGCAGCGCCTTGGGACCGACCGCCGGGGAGCTGTTTTTT.

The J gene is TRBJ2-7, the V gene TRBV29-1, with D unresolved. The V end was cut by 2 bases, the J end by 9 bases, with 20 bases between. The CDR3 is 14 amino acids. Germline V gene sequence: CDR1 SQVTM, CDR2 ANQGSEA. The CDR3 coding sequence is TGCAGCGTTGAAAAACCACCGCCCGAACCTAGGCAGTACTTC. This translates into CSVEKPPPEPRQYF.

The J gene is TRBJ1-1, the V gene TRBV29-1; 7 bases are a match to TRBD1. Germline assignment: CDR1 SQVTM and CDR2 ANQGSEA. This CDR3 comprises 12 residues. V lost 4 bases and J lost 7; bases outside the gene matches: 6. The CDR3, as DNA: TGCAGCGTTGTTACAGGGGTCCTTGAAGCTTTCTTT. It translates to CSVVTGVLEAFF.

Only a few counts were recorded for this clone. The CDR3 is CASSYRWGANEKLFF. In DNA form, the CDR3 reads TGTGCCAGCAGTTACCGGTGGGGAGCTAATGAAAAACTGTTTTTT. The chain combines TRBV6-5 with TRBJ1-4, with D hard to call. Per germline, CDR1 MNHEY and CDR2 SVGAGI. The CDR3 contains 15 residues. Trimming removed 2 bases at V and 3 bases at J, with 10 bases between.

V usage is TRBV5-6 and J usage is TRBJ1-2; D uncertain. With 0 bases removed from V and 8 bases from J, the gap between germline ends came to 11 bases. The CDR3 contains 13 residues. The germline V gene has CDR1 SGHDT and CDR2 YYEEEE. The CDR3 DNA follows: TGTGCCAGCAGCTTGGACGGTTTCCTAGGCTACACCTTC. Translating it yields CASSLDGFLGYTF.

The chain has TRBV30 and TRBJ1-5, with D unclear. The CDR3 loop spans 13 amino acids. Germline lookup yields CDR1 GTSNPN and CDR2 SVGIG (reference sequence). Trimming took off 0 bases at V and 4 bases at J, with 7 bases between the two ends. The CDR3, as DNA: TGTGCCTGGAGTGTAGAGCAGAATCAGCCCCAGCATTTT. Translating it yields CAWSVEQNQPQHF.

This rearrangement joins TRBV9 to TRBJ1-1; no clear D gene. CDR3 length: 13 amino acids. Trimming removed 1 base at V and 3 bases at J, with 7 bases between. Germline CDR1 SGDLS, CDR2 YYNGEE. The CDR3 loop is CASSVLGDTEAFF. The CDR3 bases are TGTGCCAGCAGCGTATTAGGTGACACTGAAGCTTTCTTT.

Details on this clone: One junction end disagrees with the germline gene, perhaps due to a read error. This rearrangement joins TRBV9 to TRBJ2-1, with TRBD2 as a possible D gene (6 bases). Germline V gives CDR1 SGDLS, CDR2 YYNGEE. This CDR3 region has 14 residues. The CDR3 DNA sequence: TGTGCCAGCAGCGTAGGTGGAGGGCCCAATAAGCAGTTCTTC. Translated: CASSVGGGPNKQFF.